The rows below give T cell receptor beta chains drawn from one sample of a study of graft-versus-host responses after intestinal transplantation. These receptors lack a known antigen. The protocol was immunoSEQ multiplex PCR, while the TCRdb copy is restricted to in-frame clones and leaves out a portion. Here the sample spans over 100,000 clones, roughly 93% being singletons. The input for sequencing was unstimulated CD8+ T cells sorted from spleen or lymph node cells, taken before transplant. The origin of the receptors is a human donor who was the organ donor for an intestinal transplant. The CDR3 runs from the conserved cysteine through the conserved F or W. Fields, in order: CDR3 DNA, CDR3 protein, D gene, clone size, J gene, V gene. A D gene is named only where the DNA matches it firmly. Clone sizes are given selectively: once, few, many, or a class where the clone is expanded.

TGTGCCAGCACCCCACCGGACAGGACTCTTGGATCACCCCTCCACTTT,CASTPPDRTLGSPLHF,TRBD1,-,TRBJ1-6,TRBV25-1
TGTGCCAGCAGCTTAGGCCCTACCCCCTACGAGCAGTACTTC,CASSLGPTPYEQYF,-,-,TRBJ2-7,TRBV11-1
TGCGCCAGCGAAACCCCGAACACCGGGGAGCTGTTTTTT,CASETPNTGELFF,-,-,TRBJ2-2,TRBV5-1
TGTGCCAGCAGTTCCCGGGTAGCGGGGATCACAGATACGCAGTATTTT,CASSSRVAGITDTQYF,TRBD2,-,TRBJ2-3,TRBV28
TGTGCCAGCAGCGAGGACAGAAACACCGGGGAGCTGTTTTTT,CASSEDRNTGELFF,-,-,TRBJ2-2,TRBV27
TGTGCCAGCAGCCAAGATCTAAACAGGGCCCCCTCCGAGCAGTACTTC,CASSQDLNRAPSEQYF,-,-,TRBJ2-7,TRBV4-2
TGTGCCAGCAGCCAAGAATCAGTAACTGCCTACGAGCAGTACTTC,CASSQESVTAYEQYF,-,-,TRBJ2-7,TRBV4-2
TGTGCCTGGAGTTGGGACAGTCAAGATGGCTACACCTTC,CAWSWDSQDGYTF,TRBD1,-,TRBJ1-2,TRBV30
TGCGCCAGCAGCTCCGGGACAGGGGTGGCCGAGCAGTACTTC,CASSSGTGVAEQYF,TRBD1,-,TRBJ2-7,TRBV5-1
TGCGCCAGCAGCTCTTGGACAGGGAATGGCTACACCTTC,CASSSWTGNGYTF,TRBD1,-,TRBJ1-2,TRBV5-1
TGTGCCAGCAGTCCCCCCCCGGGCGGGAGGAGGGAGACCCAGTACTTC,CASSPPPGGRRETQYF,TRBD2,-,TRBJ2-5,TRBV28
TGTGCCAGCAGTTTGCTAGCGGGAGGATACGAGCAGTACTTC,CASSLLAGGYEQYF,TRBD2,-,TRBJ2-7,TRBV27
TGTGCCAGCAGCTTACCTAGACAGGGGATAGACTCTGGGGCCAACGTCCTGACTTTC,CASSLPRQGIDSGANVLTF,TRBD1,-,TRBJ2-6,TRBV7-2
TGCGCCAGCAGCTTACGTGGGACAGAAAGCTCCTACAATGAGCAGTTCTTC,CASSLRGTESSYNEQFF,TRBD1,-,TRBJ2-1,TRBV5-1
TGTGCCAGCAGCGACAATCCGGGAGGGGGAATGAGCGGGGAGCTGTTTTTT,CASSDNPGGGMSGELFF,TRBD2,-,TRBJ2-2,TRBV11-2
TGTGCCAGCAGTTTATCTGGGAGGGCCTACGAGCAGTACTTC,CASSLSGRAYEQYF,TRBD2,-,TRBJ2-7,TRBV27
TGTGCCAGCAGCTTACTCATCACCGGGGAGCTGTTTTTT,CASSLLITGELFF,-,-,TRBJ2-2,TRBV7-3
TGTGCCAGCAGTGACCGGGACTCCTACGAGCAGTACTTC,CASSDRDSYEQYF,-,-,TRBJ2-7,TRBV6-5
TGTGCCAGCAGTTTAAGCGGTCGCGTGAACACTGAAGCTTTCTTT,CASSLSGRVNTEAFF,-,-,TRBJ1-1,TRBV27
TGTGCTAGTGCCGATTCTGGGACTGAAGCTTTCTTT,CASADSGTEAFF,-,-,TRBJ1-1,TRBV12-5
TGCGCCAGCAGCCAAGAGCGGGGACTTCTCTACGAGCAGTACTTC,CASSQERGLLYEQYF,-,-,TRBJ2-7,TRBV4-1
TGCGCCAGCCAGCCGGCGGGAGGAACCTACAATGAGCAGTTCTTC,CASQPAGGTYNEQFF,TRBD2,-,TRBJ2-1,TRBV5-1
TGTGCCAGCAGCCCCTCAGGGGGTAACTATGGCTACACCTTC,CASSPSGGNYGYTF,TRBD1,-,TRBJ1-2,TRBV9
TGTGCCAGCAGCTTTCCCGGGACAACAGGCTACACCTTC,CASSFPGTTGYTF,-,-,TRBJ1-2,TRBV13
TGTGCCAGCAGTGATACTAGTATCGTCGACGAGCAGTACTTC,CASSDTSIVDEQYF,-,-,TRBJ2-7,TRBV6-1
TGTGCCAGCAGTTTAGGACTAGCGGACATGACCGGGGAGCTGTTTTTT,CASSLGLADMTGELFF,TRBD2,once,TRBJ2-2,TRBV6-5